The clone carrying this T cell receptor (beta chain) was recorded a few times. The sample is drawn from a study of CD8+ T cells in alopecia areata. Following RNA extraction, reverse transcription yielded cDNA that acted as the sequencing template. Only in-frame clones appear in the TCRdb table, and some are missing; sequencing was by immunoSEQ multiplex PCR. The profile shows fewer than 100,000 clones, 40% to 55% of them singletons. The source material was CD4+ T cells sorted from blood. The clonotype was recovered from a human donor with alopecia areata.

The CDR3 spells CASSGDYGYTF. CDR3 in DNA: TGTGCCAGCAGTGGAGACTATGGCTACACCTTC. The V call is TRBV6-5, the J call TRBJ1-2, with no clear D. CDR1 MNHEY and CDR2 SVGAGI come from the germline V gene. CDR3 length: 11 amino acids. V shed 5 bases and J shed 3 bases, with 4 bases lying between them.